Sequencing of this T cell receptor beta chain was carried out in a study of regulatory T cells in long-lasting Graves disease. Described time point: newly diagnosed GD, antithyroid drugs for less than 3 months. Following extraction of RNA from PBMCs, that RNA was used to make the TCR library. Assembly of TCR beta libraries relied on iRepertoire HTBI primers together with Arm-PCR of CDR3 regions. TCRdb called the multiplex PCR reads again in MiXCR, with one record for every CDR3 protein. The data contain 350,000 to 450,000 distinct CDR3 sequences, about 15% of them seen just once; the ten biggest clones take up around 15%. The table lists this clonotype with many counts. Its antigen remains unknown. Whole-study results and caveats: Persistent disease favored TRBV28, TRBJ1-2 and TRBJ2-5. Fewer public clonotypes were shared by new patients (roughly 910) than by persistent patients (fewer than 3,000). Lower TCR diversity was seen in persistent Graves' patients than in newly diagnosed ones.

V lost 4 bases and J 2 bases, leaving 20 bases between the germline ends. There are 17 residues in the CDR3. Germline V gene data show CDR1 as LGHDT and CDR2 as YNNKEL (reference sequence). These data were also reused for a study on T cells in Graves' hyperthyroidism and ophthalmopathy. That source adds: Together with thyroid ultrasound, orbital computed tomography, serum thyroxine and TRAb, clinical symptoms were used for diagnoses.

The source of this sequence is a woman in her 30s with Graves disease. The chain is built from TRBV3-1 and TRBJ2-5; a possible D gene is TRBD2 (7 bases). Sequencing used peripheral blood mononuclear cells (PBMCs), obtained at new diagnosis, from a patient treated with antithyroid drugs. The CDR3 is CASSPVRGASVQETQYF. The CDR3 DNA reads TGTGCCAGCAGCCCCGTCCGGGGGGCAAGTGTGCAAGAGACCCAGTACTTC.